This T cell receptor beta chain is drawn from a study of blood T cell repertoires in COVID-19. The assay was immunoSEQ multiplex PCR, and TCRdb's table has in-frame clones only and misses some. Of 150,000 to 200,000 clones listed, 88% were seen once; the top ten hold 5% to 8.5%. CDR1 LNHDA and CDR2 SQIVND come from the germline V gene (reference sequence). V gave up 6 bases and J gave up 1 base, with 9 bases separating them. This CDR3 has 13 residues. Recovered status in Cohort 3 required two negative PCRs, clearance, or symptom resolution. The receptor's source is a woman aged 50 to 65 who had recovered from COVID-19. The rearrangement joins TRBV19 to TRBJ2-5; D uncertain. The sequencing sample was made of PBMCs or T cells enriched from blood (not recorded which). The CDR3 region has the DNA TGTGCCAGTAGAACGACTGCCCAAGAGACCCAGTACTTC. Protein product: CASRTTAQETQYF.